The T cell receptor beta chain described here comes from a study of blood T cell repertoires in COVID-19. About the study: The study drew acute and convalescent COVID-19 samples from the United States, Italy and Spain. Nucleic acid was either cDNA or gDNA, and it came from T cells, B-cell-depleted T cells, or PBMCs.

Germline CDR1 is SNHLY and CDR2 is FYNNEI. Trimming at V came to 5 bases and at J to 4 bases, leaving 4 bases not matched to a gene. The CDR3 runs to 15 residues. In the authors' methods: By means of reference gene primer amplification, nucleated cell counts were estimated. Method: immunoSEQ multiplex PCR; TCRdb's copy keeps in-frame clones and lacks some. That table supplies the V and J calls and clone size; D and trimming were determined from the DNA. The table has approximately 190,000 clones, 84% seen once; the top ten hold roughly 4.6%. Sequenced sample: peripheral blood. This receptor was identified in a woman aged 70 to 79 with active or convalescent COVID-19. The gene calls are TRBV2 and TRBJ2-2; TRBD1 matches 10 bases. The CDR3 here is CASSRQGAGTGELFF. As DNA, the CDR3 is TGTGCCAGCAGTCGACAGGGGGCGGGCACCGGGGAGCTGTTTTTT.